The clone carrying this T cell receptor (beta chain) occurred many times. Its antigen is unidentified. Preparation of the TCRbeta library was carried out with unique molecular identifiers. TCRdb ran MiXCR on the PCR reads and lists one entry per CDR3 protein. The repertoire holds approximately 500,000 distinct CDR3 sequences, with over 9.5% as singletons. Between the trimmed V and J ends, which lost 4 bases and 8 bases, there was a span of 19 bases. This CDR3 is built from 15 residues. The germline CDR1 and CDR2 sequences are SGHRS and YFSETQ. This specimen comes from a study of T-cell reconstitution after alpha-beta-depleted transplantation in children. Whole-study findings and limits: For some patients, TCRbeta diversity was high at day 60 because of recipient T cells and thymic progenitors that survived. A year post-transplant, T-cell counts and diversity derived mostly from newly produced T cells.

V gene TRBV5-1 combines with J gene TRBJ2-1; tentative D call: TRBD2 (6 bases). Sample: PBMCs, taken before TCRalphabeta/CD19-depleted stem cell transplant. This clonotype was sampled from a child younger than 10 with inherited bone marrow failure, due to receive a stem cell transplant. The CDR3 protein is CASSNIVGLFDEQFF. The DNA of the CDR3 is TGCGCCAGCAGCAACATCGTGGGACTTTTCGATGAGCAGTTCTTC.